This is a list of T cell receptor beta chains from one sample in a study of blood T cell repertoires in COVID-19. Here immunoSEQ multiplex PCR was the method, and the copy in TCRdb shows in-frame clones only, minus some. The sample carries 100,000 to 150,000 clones, approximately 80% recorded once. The specimen sequenced was peripheral blood. These TCRs come from a woman aged 60 to 75 with acute or convalescent COVID-19. Both conserved end residues are trimmed from each CDR3.

TRBV5-4	14	ASSLVRTGWDTEAF
TRBV28	14	ASSSPQGALDYGYT
TRBV9	11	ASSAKPGSEAF
TRBV7-8	11	ASSLAPRSEAF
TRBV3-1/TRBV3-2	13	ASSHGGPTSYGYT
TRBV12-3/TRBV12-4	11	ASSQIGSYEQY
TRBV30	12	AWTPQGRDEKLF
TRBV6-6	11	ASSSGGGDTQY
TRBV11-1	11	ASSYFQGDGYT
TRBV18	16	ASSQRRTSDGFTGELF
TRBV12-5	13	ASGAHGVRMNGYT
TRBV7-9	17	ASSLGPGQGYSYNEKLF
TRBV3-1/TRBV3-2	12	ASSQTGAREKLF
TRBV6-1	13	ASSEGGTGHQPQH
TRBV3-1/TRBV3-2	14	ASSPLGPQGTDTQY
TRBV23-1	12	ASSEVPYTDTQY
TRBV24-1	13	ATSDSRRGGNIQY
TRBV5-1	12	ASSLATTNEKLF
TRBV3-1/TRBV3-2	11	ASSRGAGEKLF
TRBV7-9	14	ASSLVLTGGADTQY
TRBV5-1	12	ASSTMTGGTEAF
TRBV2	14	ASTGQGADGANVLT
TRBV6-5	13	ASSSQTDGTSEAF
TRBV24-1	11	ATSDLQGRGYT
TRBV30	11	AWSRGLNTEAF
TRBV6-5	14	ASSYLAGGPPGELF
TRBV7-9	11	ASSLMGANGYT
TRBV19	13	ASGRTGQREETQY
TRBV4-2	16	ASSPNPLAGGAWNEQF
TRBV10-3	10	AISEGLPEQY
TRBV2	13	ASRDLTGGTYGYT
TRBV11-2	14	ASSLFGGGTYNEQF
TRBV2	12	ASTSGTGDDEQF
TRBV24-1	14	ATSDQRQGTANVLT
TRBV6-5	12	ASSNQGVGTEAF
TRBV25-1	12	ASSESGMNYGYT
TRBV5-6	11	ASRMDLEETQY
TRBV5-4	12	ASSLNPRGTEAF
TRBV7-9	13	ASSQGTGGEYGYT
TRBV30	9	AWGPYYGYT
TRBV6-2/TRBV6-3	14	ASSYVGAGGRNEQY
TRBV7-8	11	ASRRASNQPQH
TRBV6-5	10	ASTGQGHGYT
TRBV6-4	12	ASSDGTRPRGYT
TRBV10-3	11	AISGFRDTEAF